The 20 T cell receptor beta chains below were found in one sample sequenced in a study of human T cells and chemical hapten exposure. Time point noted: patch test 1, 2 weeks after DPC sensitization. Treatment here: therapeutic diphenylcyclopropenone sensitization with weekly scalp DPC. TCRdb redid the calling of the RACE reads with MiXCR, one entry per CDR3 protein. The repertoire holds just over 80,000 distinct CDR3 sequences, with around 11% as singletons. The sample consisted of whole blood, taken in connection with sensitization to the hapten diphenylcyclopropenone (DPC). These receptors all stem from a woman in her fifties or sixties with alopecia areata. Some clones in this sample may be carry-over from other donors' samples.

Many counts were recorded for this clonotype. The chain is built from TRBV5-1 and TRBJ1-5, with 10 bases fitting TRBD1. The CDR3 spans 16 residues. From germline, CDR1 is SGHRS and CDR2 YFSETQ. Unmatched junction bases numbered 2, after V lost 0 bases and J lost 2 bases. CDR3 bases: TGCGCCAGCAGCTTGGATGGGACAGGGGGCAATCAGCCCCAGCATTTT. Protein product: CASSLDGTGGNQPQHF.

The chain links TRBV9 to TRBJ2-1; D not certain. Germline CDR1 SGDLS, CDR2 YYNGEE. Trimming left V 0 bases short and J 3 bases short, with 1 base between. This CDR3 spans 12 amino acids. This CDR3 is CASSVDYNEQFF. As DNA, the CDR3 is TGTGCCAGCAGCGTAGACTACAATGAGCAGTTCTTC. The variable domain in full, completed from reference TRBV9 and TRBJ2-1, reads DSGVTQTPKHLITATGQRVTLRCSPRSGDLSVYWYQQSLDQGLQFLIQYYNGEERAKGNILERFSAQQFPDLHSELNLSSLELGDSALYFCASSVDYNEQFFGPGTRLTVL.

There are many counts of this clonotype. The chain uses TRBV2 and TRBJ2-3; D possibly uses TRBD1 or TRBD2 (6 bases each). Germline assignment: CDR1 SNHLY and CDR2 FYNNEI. Trimming took off 7 bases at V and 0 bases at J, with 11 bases between the two ends. The CDR3 loop spans 14 amino acids. The CDR3 spells CASNPGASTDTQYF. CDR3 DNA sequence: TGTGCCAGCAACCCGGGGGCAAGCACAGATACGCAGTATTTT.

This clonotype was seen many times. The chain recombines TRBV27 with TRBJ1-5; D is perhaps TRBD1 (5 bases). From germline, CDR1 is MNHEY and CDR2 SMNVEV (reference sequence). Trimming stripped 4 bases from V and 2 bases from J, with 18 bases between. The CDR3 sequence is 17 residues long. The CDR3 DNA is TGTGCCAGCAGTTCGCAGGGAAACTTGGGGGGCAATCAGCCCCAGCATTTT. Protein sequence: CASSSQGNLGGNQPQHF.

This clonotype occurred a few times. The V and J genes are TRBV28 and TRBJ1-2; perhaps TRBD1 as D (6 bases). The CDR3 sequence is 14 residues long. Germline lookup yields CDR1 MDHEN and CDR2 SYDVKM. Trimming took off 7 bases at V and 2 bases at J, with 14 bases between the two ends. The CDR3 sequence is CASTTGFSNYGYTF. Here the CDR3 DNA reads TGTGCCAGCACCACAGGGTTCTCGAACTATGGCTACACCTTC.

This clonotype was observed at least ten times. The rearrangement uses TRBV11-1 and TRBJ1-1; TRBD1 is a possible D gene (6 bases). The CDR3 loop spans 15 amino acids. V dropped 2 bases and J dropped 10 bases, with 20 bases sitting between them. Germline V gives CDR1 SGHAT, CDR2 FQDESV (reference sequence). CDR3 nucleotide sequence: TGTGCCAGCAGCTTATTAGGACAGAGACCACTCGGAGCTTTCTTT. This translates into CASSLLGQRPLGAFF.

The chain combines TRBV7-2 with TRBJ2-1; unclear D gene. V was cut by 7 bases and J by 1 base, with 14 bases left in between. The CDR3 contains 15 residues. CDR1 is SGHTA, CDR2 FQGNSA, per germline. CDR3 residues: CASTLVDPSYNEQFF. CDR3 in DNA: TGTGCCAGCACCCTGGTGGACCCATCCTACAATGAGCAGTTCTTC.

Turning to this clonotype: Its ends do not fully match the called genes, so a read error is possible. The CDR3 nucleotides read TGTGCCGGCAGCCTAGGAGGGCAGGGTGGAAACACCATATATTTT. Translated: CAGSLGGQGGNTIYF. The chain links TRBV11-2 to TRBJ1-3; possible D gene TRBD1, 5 bases. The CDR3 consists of 15 residues. Germline-derived CDR1 and CDR2 are SGHAT and FQNNGV.

This clonotype came up many times. This rearrangement joins TRBV7-8 to TRBJ2-4; 7 bases align to TRBD1. V shed 4 bases and J 0 bases; nucleotides not matched to a gene: 6. Germline V gives CDR1 SGHVS, CDR2 FQNEAQ. The CDR3 runs 16 residues. Here the CDR3 DNA reads TGTGCCAGCAGCTCGACAGGGCCTTTAGCCAAAAACATTCAGTACTTC. Translated: CASSSTGPLAKNIQYF.

This clonotype was counted at least ten times. The V and J genes are TRBV2 and TRBJ1-4, with TRBD1 identical over 8 bases. CDR3 length: 14 residues. Trimming took 6 bases from V and 8 from J; bases not matched to a gene: 8. Germline CDR1 and CDR2: SNHLY and FYNNEI. The CDR3 region has the DNA TGTGCCAGCAGCCTCGACAGGGGTTGGGAAAAACTGTTTTTT. It yields the protein CASSLDRGWEKLFF.

The table lists this clonotype with a few counts. The chain is built from TRBV5-1 and TRBJ2-1; D not resolved. Germline lookup yields CDR1 SGHRS and CDR2 YFSETQ. The CDR3 spans 12 residues. V gave up 0 bases and J gave up 6 bases, with 4 bases separating them. In nucleotides, the CDR3 is TGCGCCAGCAGCTTGGCCACCAATGAGCAGTTCTTC. Translated: CASSLATNEQFF.

This clonotype was recorded many times. The chain joins TRBV6-6 to TRBJ2-7, with 9 bases aligning to TRBD1. V shed 5 bases, J shed 1 base, and the junction held 3 bases outside the gene matches. The CDR3 totals 14 residues. CDR1 is MNHNY, CDR2 SVGAGI, per germline (reference sequence). The CDR3 DNA sequence: TGTGCCAGCAGTAAGGACAGGGGATCCTACGAGCAGTACTTC. Protein sequence: CASSKDRGSYEQYF.

This chain joins TRBV20-1 and TRBJ2-3; TRBD2 matches 7 bases. The CDR3 runs to 12 residues. From germline, CDR1 is DFQATT and CDR2 SNEGSKA (reference sequence). After removal of 3 bases from V and 4 bases from J, the junction contained 1 base not matched to a gene. CDR3 residues: CSARTSSDTQYF. The CDR3 coding sequence is TGCAGTGCTAGGACTAGCTCAGATACGCAGTATTTT.

This clonotype was counted between two and nine times. At one of its ends the junction is not consistent with the germline gene, which may arise from a read error. The V call is TRBV12-5, the J call TRBJ2-7; 7 nucleotides align to TRBD1. The CDR3 runs 12 residues. From germline, CDR1 is LGHNT and CDR2 FRNRAP. For the CDR3, the DNA is TGTGCTAGTGGCCACAATACAGGGGAAGCCGCTTTC. It translates to CASGHNTGEAAF.

The table lists this clonotype with many counts. CDR3 sequence reads: CASSLSGLGQPQHF. For the CDR3, the DNA is TGTGCCAGCAGTTTATCAGGGCTGGGCCAGCCCCAGCATTTT. The gene calls are TRBV27 and TRBJ1-5; D is unresolved. V was pared by 0 bases and J by 7 bases, with 10 bases between. The CDR3 is 14 residues long. CDR1 and CDR2 from the germline V gene are MNHEY and SMNVEV (reference sequence).

The chain couples TRBV11-2 to TRBJ2-3; D gene unclear. V lost 5 bases to trimming and J lost 0 bases, with 12 bases between them. The CDR3 covers 15 residues. Germline values: CDR1 SGHAT, CDR2 FQNNGV. CDR3 loop: CASSQNTVSTDTQYF. In DNA, the CDR3 is TGTGCCAGCAGCCAAAACACCGTTAGCACAGATACGCAGTATTTT.

This clonotype was counted at least ten times. The chain is built from TRBV29-1 and TRBJ2-7; 8 bases map to TRBD1. Germline CDR1 is SQVTM and CDR2 is ANQGSEA. The length of the CDR3 is 14 residues. Losses at the gene ends were 7 bases for V and 0 bases for J; bases not matched to a gene: 8. CDR3 bases: TGCAGCGCTGAGACAGGGGTGAGCTCCTACGAGCAGTACTTC. Translating gives CSAETGVSSYEQYF.

In its sample, this clonotype was seen many times. This chain connects TRBV29-1 to TRBJ2-6; D ambiguous. This CDR3 spans 13 amino acids. Germline CDR1 and CDR2: SQVTM and ANQGSEA. V was cut by 7 bases and J by 0 bases, with 7 bases left in between. The CDR3 nucleotides are TGCAGCGGAAGAATCTCTGGGGCCAACGTCCTGACTTTC. Translated: CSGRISGANVLTF.

This clonotype has only a few counts. The chain joins TRBV20-1 to TRBJ2-7; TRBD2 aligns across 10 bases. The junction had 13 bases not matched to a gene; V was cut back by 4 bases and J by 7 bases. The germline gives CDR1 DFQATT, CDR2 SNEGSKA (reference sequence). This CDR3 region has 15 residues. The DNA of the CDR3 is TGCAGTGCTACGGGCCCCGGGACTAGCGAGGTAGAGCAGTACTTC. This codes for CSATGPGTSEVEQYF.

This clonotype counts as large. The rearrangement links TRBV7-6 to TRBJ2-7, with D possibly being TRBD2 (5 bases). V shed 1 base and J shed 2 bases, with 9 bases lying between them. The CDR3 is 14 amino acids. CDR1 SGHVS and CDR2 FNYEAQ come from the germline V gene. CDR3 loop: CASSLGEGPYEQYF. In DNA, the CDR3 is TGTGCCAGCAGCTTAGGAGAGGGCCCCTACGAGCAGTACTTC.